This entry lists 21 T cell receptor beta chains sequenced from one sample in a study of identical twins. TCRdb reanalysed the 5' RACE reads using MiXCR and keeps one entry per CDR3 protein. The table has 500,000 to 600,000 distinct CDR3 sequences, about 20% seen once; the top ten hold about 0.93%. This sample was also put to use in a study of T cells expressing NK-cell markers.

The material sequenced was CD4+ T cells sorted from blood. Receptors originate from a woman aged 18 to 35 in good health.

The chain couples TRBV5-4 to TRBJ2-3, with D perhaps assigned TRBD1 or TRBD2 (6 bases each). The CDR3 is 17 amino acids. Trimming took off 4 bases at V and 1 base at J, with 19 bases between the two ends. Germline CDR1 SGHNT, CDR2 YYREEE (reference sequence). The CDR3 sequence is CASSRTLGGRGTDTQYF. DNA for the CDR3: TGTGCCAGCAGCCGAACATTAGGGGGGCGGGGCACAGATACGCAGTATTTT.

V and J are TRBV6-5 and TRBJ2-1; the D is unclear. Per the germline V gene, CDR1 is MNHEY and CDR2 is SVGAGI. This CDR3 has 14 residues. V dropped 0 bases and J dropped 10 bases, with 13 bases sitting between them. In DNA, the CDR3 is TGTGCCAGCAGTTACTCGAGGTCCACCATCGAGCAGTTCTTC. Encoded protein: CASSYSRSTIEQFF.

In its sample, this clonotype was seen many times. This rearrangement joins TRBV5-1 to TRBJ2-1, with no clear D. V lost 4 bases and J lost 0, with 8 bases in between. This CDR3 is built from 14 residues. The germline CDR1 and CDR2 sequences are SGHRS and YFSETQ. The CDR3 region has the DNA TGCGCCAGCAGCCACGGCTCCTCCTACAATGAGCAGTTCTTC. Protein product: CASSHGSSYNEQFF.

This rearrangement joins TRBV4-2 to TRBJ1-6; no firm D call. The V end was cut by 0 bases, the J end by 13 bases, with 19 bases between. The CDR3 has 16 amino acids. Germline values: CDR1 LGHNA, CDR2 YNFKEQ. The CDR3 sequence is CASSQERGSTLVPLHF. The DNA for the CDR3 is TGTGCCAGCAGCCAAGAACGCGGATCCACCCTTGTCCCCCTCCACTTT.

This clonotype has at least ten counts. The chain has TRBV29-1 and TRBJ2-2, with D maybe TRBD2 (7 bases). V lost 7 bases and J lost 3, with 9 bases in between. This CDR3 comprises 12 residues. Germline assignment: CDR1 SQVTM and CDR2 ANQGSEA. DNA for the CDR3: TGCAGCGGGGAGGGGGACACCGGGGAGCTGTTTTTT. It encodes CSGEGDTGELFF.

This clonotype appeared a few times. The chain combines TRBV10-2 with TRBJ2-2, with D possibly being TRBD1 (6 bases). The CDR3 covers 15 residues. The germline CDR1 and CDR2 sequences are WSHSY and SAAADI. The V gene lost 2 bases and the J gene lost 2 bases, with 9 bases spanning the gap. The CDR3 region has the DNA TGCGCCAGCAGTGAGAGACAGGACAACACCGGGGAGCTGTTTTTT. Its protein is CASSERQDNTGELFF.

This clonotype showed up just a few times. V and J are TRBV20-1 and TRBJ2-5; D is perhaps TRBD2 (6 bases). V lost 0 bases and J 5 bases, leaving 13 bases between the germline ends. Germline V gene data show CDR1 as DFQATT and CDR2 as SNEGSKA (reference sequence). The CDR3 spans 14 residues. The CDR3 sequence is CSARDPGGMETQYF. As DNA, the CDR3 is TGCAGTGCTAGAGATCCCGGCGGGATGGAGACCCAGTACTTC.

This chain connects TRBV20-1 to TRBJ2-2; perhaps TRBD2 as D (5 bases). V lost 2 bases and J lost 9, with 16 bases in between. Germline values: CDR1 DFQATT, CDR2 SNEGSKA (reference sequence). CDR3 size: 14 residues. CDR3 DNA sequence: TGCAGTGCTAGAAACCCAGTCGCGGGTAGGGAGCTGTTTTTT. Protein product: CSARNPVAGRELFF.

The gene calls are TRBV6-2 or TRBV6-3 and TRBJ2-2; TRBD2 matches at 8 bases. V was clipped by 2 bases and J by 6 bases; unmatched bases: 5. CDR3 length: 15 amino acids. Germline-derived CDR1 and CDR2 are MNHEY and SVGEGT. This chain's CDR3 is CASSYLTSVPGELFF. The CDR3 DNA reads TGTGCCAGCAGTTACCTGACTAGCGTCCCCGGGGAGCTGTTTTTT.

This chain connects TRBV2 to TRBJ2-3; 8 bases align to TRBD2. The CDR3 is 14 residues long. Germline V gives CDR1 SNHLY, CDR2 FYNNEI. The J segment lost 2 bases and the V segment lost 7 bases, leaving 5 bases of the junction unmatched. CDR3 DNA: TGTGCCAGCATCCGGGGGGGCTCCACAGATACGCAGTATTTT. Amino acid sequence: CASIRGGSTDTQYF. The variable domain in full, with the rest retrieved from reference TRBV2 and TRBJ2-3, is EPEVTQTPSHQVTQMGQEVILRCVPISNHLYFYWYRQILGQKVEFLVSFYNNEISEKSEIFDDQFSVERPDGSNFTLKIRSTKLEDSAMYFCASIRGGSTDTQYFGPGTRLTVL.

This clonotype turned up a few times. The gene calls are TRBV10-3 and TRBJ2-3; weak D call: TRBD1 (5 bases). This CDR3 comprises 15 residues. CDR1 is ENHRY, CDR2 SYGVKD, per germline. Trimming left V 2 bases short and J 6 bases short, with 15 bases between. The CDR3 DNA reads TGTGCCATCAGTGAGAGTCAGGGCCCTGCGGATACGCAGTATTTT. Its protein product is CAISESQGPADTQYF.

There are a few counts of this clonotype. The chain combines TRBV6-1 with TRBJ2-3; 9 nucleotides match TRBD2. V lost 7 bases, J lost 3 bases, and 5 bases stayed unmatched. The CDR3 length is 14 residues. From germline, CDR1 is MNHNS and CDR2 SASEGT. CDR3 sequence reads: CASIASGTTDTQYF. CDR3 bases: TGTGCCAGCATAGCTAGCGGGACGACAGATACGCAGTATTTT.

The table lists this clonotype with many counts. The rearrangement links TRBV12-3 or TRBV12-4 to TRBJ2-7; 8 positions agree with TRBD1. V was pared by 3 bases and J by 5 bases, with 6 bases of the junction left unmatched. CDR3 size: 14 residues. The CDR3 loop reads CASSFQDRDDEQYF. DNA for the CDR3: TGTGCCAGCAGTTTTCAGGACAGGGACGACGAGCAGTACTTC.

The table lists this clonotype with a few counts. The rearrangement uses TRBV20-1 and TRBJ2-5; D ambiguous. CDR3 length equals 12 residues. V was clipped by 2 bases and J by 2 bases, with 6 bases between them. The germline gives CDR1 DFQATT, CDR2 SNEGSKA (reference sequence). This chain's CDR3 is CSARSLQETQYF. The CDR3 DNA sequence: TGCAGTGCTAGATCCCTTCAAGAGACCCAGTACTTC.

The gene calls are TRBV5-1 and TRBJ2-5; TRBD2 agrees at 8 bases. This CDR3 has 16 amino acids. In germline, CDR1 is SGHRS, CDR2 YFSETQ. J lost 5 bases, V lost 7 bases, and 16 bases had no gene match. The CDR3 DNA follows: TGCGCCAGCTCGATCGGGGGGCTAGCGGGTGGCGAGACCCAGTACTTC. This gives the protein CASSIGGLAGGETQYF.

This clonotype turned up a few times. The V and J genes are TRBV9 and TRBJ2-7; 8 bases line up with TRBD2. CDR1 and CDR2 from the germline V gene are SGDLS and YYNGEE. This CDR3 has 15 amino acids. Trimming cost V 0 bases and J 0 bases; bases outside gene matches: 2. The CDR3 reads CASSVGREASYEQYF. The CDR3 region has the DNA TGTGCCAGCAGCGTAGGGCGGGAGGCCTCCTACGAGCAGTACTTC.

This clonotype was detected once. V gene TRBV7-2 combines with J gene TRBJ2-7; unclear D gene. V was cut by 6 bases and J by 5 bases, with 11 bases left in between. This CDR3 spans 12 amino acids. The germline V gene encodes CDR1 SGHTA and CDR2 FQGNSA. This chain's CDR3 is CASSLTGHEQYF. The CDR3 bases are TGTGCCAGCAGTTTGACGGGCCACGAGCAGTACTTC.

This clonotype was picked up one time. V gene TRBV12-3 or TRBV12-4 combines with J gene TRBJ1-5; tentatively, D is TRBD1 (6 bases). Trimming left V 8 bases short and J 6 bases short, with 14 bases between. This CDR3 spans 13 amino acids. The CDR3 spells CASCYRVRQPQHF. The CDR3, as DNA: TGTGCCAGCTGTTACAGGGTCCGTCAGCCCCAGCATTTT.

This clonotype was counted only a few times. The V gene is TRBV20-1, the J gene TRBJ2-1; no clear D gene. This CDR3 comprises 14 residues. V was trimmed by 3 bases and J by 3 bases, leaving 12 bases between them. Germline lookup yields CDR1 DFQATT and CDR2 SNEGSKA (reference sequence). The CDR3 DNA reads TGCAGTGCTAGGGGTTTAACGGTCTACAATGAGCAGTTCTTC. Translated: CSARGLTVYNEQFF.

The rearrangement uses TRBV5-5 and TRBJ2-7, with 9 bases fitting TRBD2. V shed 4 bases, J shed 2 bases, and the junction held 7 bases outside the gene matches. This CDR3 is built from 15 residues. Germline CDR1 and CDR2: SGHKS and YYEKEE (reference sequence). The CDR3 DNA is TGTGCCAGCAGCCCGCGGGGGGGAGCCCCCTACGAGCAGTACTTC. The encoded protein is CASSPRGGAPYEQYF.

The CDR3 region is CAISESIAVGMETQYF. The CDR3 DNA reads TGTGCCATCAGTGAGTCGATCGCGGTAGGGATGGAGACCCAGTACTTC. The chain joins TRBV10-3 to TRBJ2-5; D is unresolved. The CDR3 has 16 residues. Germline V CDR1 and CDR2: ENHRY, SYGVKD. V lost 0 bases to trimming and J lost 5 bases, with 16 bases between them.